The source of this TCR beta chain is a study of a mutant IDH1 vaccine in newly diagnosed glioma. Unmatched junction bases numbered 6, after V lost 6 bases and J lost 5 bases. This CDR3 comprises 15 residues. Germline V gene data show CDR1 as MNHEY and CDR2 as SMNVEV (reference sequence). Method: immunoSEQ multiplex PCR; TCRdb's copy keeps in-frame clones and lacks some. Of some 23,000 clones in the sample, 93% were seen once. The study's findings and limits: Among all patients, vaccine-induced immune responses occurred in 80% to 95%.

Time point reported: baseline, week 1 (first vaccination visit). The treatment denotes: pre-vaccination baseline after standard-of-care therapy. As concerns this clone: The antigen is not known.

Sample: PBMCs, taken from a glioma patient treated with radiotherapy, temozolomide or both. The receptor was isolated from a man in his forties or fifties with glioma. The J gene is TRBJ2-7, the V gene TRBV27; 14 bases are a match to TRBD2. The CDR3 DNA is TGTGCCAGCAGAAGGGGACTAGCGGGAGCCAACGAGCAGTACTTC. It specifies CASRRGLAGANEQYF.